This section outlines one TCR beta chain sequence together with its context. In this sample, this clone turned up a few times. The antigen this receptor binds is unknown. Base qualities were left out, and no much larger clone turns up one base away. TCR CDR3 regions were amplified from genomic DNA by multiplex PCR using the deep immunoSEQ assay. Extracted genomic DNA from each cell subset was spread evenly across all wells of several immunoSEQ 96-well plates, with each plate serving as a replicate. For sorted subsets, each replicate PCR was loaded with approximately 0.2 ug genomic DNA, equivalent to 30,000 or so T cell genomes. The purified libraries were quantified using a Qubit 3.0 fluorometer, sized with a Bioanalyzer 2100, and then quantified again using the KAPA Library Quantification kit. Every immunoSEQ 96-well plate was sequenced on a dedicated single-read 150-cycle Illumina NextSeq 550 flow cell. Under the source paper's analysis protocol: Because the immunoSEQ output included only junctional sequences and no quality scores, the filtering could not be the same as the filtering used for full-length reads. To assign V/J genes and CDR3, sequences were annotated against IMGT germline references using PyIR, a Python wrapper for IgBLAST v1.9. Reads were removed for weak V/J assignments (E-value above 1e-6), missing CDR3, stop codons, out-of-frame junctions, or ambiguous translated residues. V3J clonotypes were defined as sequences sharing an identical inferred V gene, J gene, and CDR3 amino acid sequence. The percentage overlap between two repertoires was calculated by dividing the number of shared unique clonotypes by the size of the smaller repertoire. Repertoire richness was assessed with RTK rarefaction, the Chao1 estimator, and Recon v2.1 estimates of unobserved clonotypes. Generation probabilities were computed with OLGA for all TCRbeta clonotypes obtained by the gDNA method from several donors. TCRdb's version of the immuneACCESS table is confined to in-frame rearrangements and falls short of the full clone set. An unresolved V gene accounts for under half of the shortfall where checked; the remainder is of unknown origin. The V and J calls and clone size were taken over from that table, and D and trimming were inferred from the DNA. The table for this sample lists around 720,000 clones; around four fifths of them were counted only once. Around 2% of the sample comes from the top ten.

Healthy HIV-negative adults with no recently reported acute infections or vaccinations were included as donors. Every donor was a Caucasian adult living in Nashville, Tennessee, USA. CD4+ T cells were enriched by magnetic negative selection; naive cells were then positively selected on CD45RA, and the negative fraction formed the memory subset. Blood was collected by leukapheresis, and PBMCs were isolated by Ficoll-Histopaque density gradient centrifugation and then cryopreserved in liquid nitrogen vapor phase. Analytical flow cytometry was used to check the purity and quantity of every magnetically sorted T cell population. Each sorted fraction had its genomic DNA isolated and then quantified by UV absorbance on a Nanodrop 2000c. This sample stems from a study of shared clonotypes between healthy human individuals (dated by TCRdb to 2019 to 2021). Background on the whole study: The cohort included three men and a couple of women between 18 and 49 years of age. For each donor, CD4 naive and CD4 memory were each run on three plates, CD8 naive on two plates, and CD8 memory on one plate. Blood TCR repertoires of roughly five healthy adults were deeply sequenced to estimate repertoire size and the extent of clonotype sharing between individuals. Libraries were prepared and TCR repertoires were sequenced by different laboratories using diverse techniques, in order to increase sequencing depth and limit assay-specific biases. Between about 0.85 and 10 billion PBMCs per donor were obtained by leukapheresis. Study-wide findings and limitations: When several donors were compared, the shared fraction of clonotypes was around 5% for naive CD4, around 3.6% for naive CD8, 2.3% for memory CD4, and under 0.5% for memory CD8. Sampling was limited to blood, and TCR repertoires in tissue likely differ from TCR repertoires in blood. Even with the large sequencing depth, rarefaction of the sorted-subset datasets indicated that sequencing was incomplete. The small number of donors limited the genetic and exposure-history diversity represented. Larger estimated clonotype richness was generally found for naive subsets than for memory subsets. Based on pairwise subsampling, the degree of clonotype sharing among donors was expected to be affected by sequencing depth. Clonotypes shared by all four sorted-subset donors showed higher generation probabilities than non-shared clonotypes.

V gives up 5 bases and J gives up 5 bases, and the segment between their germline ends measures 13 bases. According to the germline V gene, CDR1 reads MGHRA and CDR2 reads YSYEKL. From cysteine to phenylalanine, the CDR3 is 14 amino acids long. Left in the record is the CDR3 DNA by itself, 42 bases read in frame from the first base. What was sequenced was memory CD4+ T cells sorted from blood. The cell subset or site label, read with the paper, signifies: CD45RA-negative fraction. In this chain, TRBV4-1 is recombined with TRBJ2-1, with no D gene named confidently. The receptor was derived from a woman aged 25 to 39 in good health. The nucleotide sequence reads TGCGCCAGCAGCTTCCAAGTCCCTGACAATGAGCAGTTCTTC. The encoded protein is CASSFQVPDNEQFF.